The next 5 T cell receptor beta chains were all read from a single sample in a study of T cells after yellow fever vaccination. TCRdb fed the 5' RACE reads into MiXCR, producing one record per CDR3 protein. This sample has under 700,000 distinct CDR3 sequences, with 17% found just once. The sequencing used PBMCs, collected 5 days after the first yellow fever vaccination. Receptor source: a man between 18 and 35 years old who received the YFV17D yellow fever vaccine.

This sequence joins TRBV2 and TRBJ2-3, with 9 bases that match TRBD1. The CDR3 extends over 15 amino acids. CDR1 is SNHLY, CDR2 FYNNEI, per germline. Trimming at V came to 6 bases and at J to 6 bases, leaving 10 bases not matched to a gene. This CDR3 is CASSPTTGGRDTQYF. The CDR3, as DNA: TGTGCCAGCAGCCCGACTACAGGGGGCAGGGATACGCAGTATTTT. Using reference TRBV2 and TRBJ2-3 for the parts outside the CDR3, the full variable domain is EPEVTQTPSHQVTQMGQEVILRCVPISNHLYFYWYRQILGQKVEFLVSFYNNEISEKSEIFDDQFSVERPDGSNFTLKIRSTKLEDSAMYFCASSPTTGGRDTQYFGPGTRLTVL.

The chain carries TRBV20-1 and TRBJ2-7; TRBD2 is a possible D gene (7 bases). This CDR3 contains 16 residues. The germline CDR1 and CDR2 sequences are DFQATT and SNEGSKA (reference sequence). The CDR3 DNA sequence: TGCAGTGCTAGTACCCTTACGGCGGGGGCGCTGGATGGAGTCTGCGTC. Its translation is CSASTLTAGALDGVCV.

The rearrangement uses TRBV6-1 and TRBJ2-1, with 8 bases matching TRBD2. Germline-derived CDR1 and CDR2 are MNHNS and SASEGT. Trimming at V came to 4 bases and at J to 9 bases, leaving 14 bases not matched to a gene. The CDR3 runs to 16 residues. The CDR3 DNA sequence: TGTGCCAGCAGTGGCCCCGGGACTAGACCTGCGAGTGAGCAGTTCTTC. Residues: CASSGPGTRPASEQFF.

This chain links TRBV29-1 with TRBJ2-3, with 14 bases that match TRBD2. The CDR3 runs 15 residues. Germline V gene lookup returns CDR1 SQVTM and CDR2 ANQGSEA. V shed 4 bases and J 5 bases; nucleotides not matched to a gene: 5. CDR3 nucleotide sequence: TGCAGCGTTGGAGCCGGGACTAGCGGGGGAGATACGCAGTATTTT. This encodes CSVGAGTSGGDTQYF.

This chain uses TRBV5-5 with TRBJ2-5; D unclear. Germline lookup yields CDR1 SGHKS and CDR2 YYEKEE (reference sequence). With 8 bases removed from V and 0 bases from J, the gap between germline ends came to 11 bases. The CDR3 is 13 residues long. CDR3 region: CARSLGDQETQYF. In nucleotides, the CDR3 is TGTGCCAGGAGCCTTGGGGACCAAGAGACCCAGTACTTC.